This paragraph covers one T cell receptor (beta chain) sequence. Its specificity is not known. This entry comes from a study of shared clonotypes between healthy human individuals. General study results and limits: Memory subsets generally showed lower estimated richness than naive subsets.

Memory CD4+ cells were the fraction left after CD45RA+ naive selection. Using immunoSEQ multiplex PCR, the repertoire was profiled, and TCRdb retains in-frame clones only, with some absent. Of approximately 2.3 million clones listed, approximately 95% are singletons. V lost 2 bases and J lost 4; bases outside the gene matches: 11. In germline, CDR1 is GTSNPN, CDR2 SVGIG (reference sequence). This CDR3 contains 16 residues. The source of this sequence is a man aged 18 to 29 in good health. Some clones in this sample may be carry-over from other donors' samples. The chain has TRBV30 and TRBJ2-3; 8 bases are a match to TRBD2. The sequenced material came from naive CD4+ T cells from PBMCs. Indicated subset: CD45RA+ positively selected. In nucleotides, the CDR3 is TGTGCCTGGAGTATCCTTAGCGGGACCGGCGCAGATACGCAGTATTTT. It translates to CAWSILSGTGADTQYF.